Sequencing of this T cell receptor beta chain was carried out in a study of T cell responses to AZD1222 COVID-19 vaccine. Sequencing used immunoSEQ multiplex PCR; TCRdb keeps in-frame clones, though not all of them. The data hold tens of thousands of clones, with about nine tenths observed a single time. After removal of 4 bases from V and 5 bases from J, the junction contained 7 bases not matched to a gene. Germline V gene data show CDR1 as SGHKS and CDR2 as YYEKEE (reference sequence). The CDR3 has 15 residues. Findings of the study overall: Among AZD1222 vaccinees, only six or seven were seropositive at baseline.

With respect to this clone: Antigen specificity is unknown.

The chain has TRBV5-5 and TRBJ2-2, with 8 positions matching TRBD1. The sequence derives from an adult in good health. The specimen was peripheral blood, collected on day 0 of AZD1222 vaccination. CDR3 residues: CASSPGQGWTGELFF. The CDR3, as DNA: TGTGCCAGCAGCCCCGGACAGGGATGGACCGGGGAGCTGTTTTTT.